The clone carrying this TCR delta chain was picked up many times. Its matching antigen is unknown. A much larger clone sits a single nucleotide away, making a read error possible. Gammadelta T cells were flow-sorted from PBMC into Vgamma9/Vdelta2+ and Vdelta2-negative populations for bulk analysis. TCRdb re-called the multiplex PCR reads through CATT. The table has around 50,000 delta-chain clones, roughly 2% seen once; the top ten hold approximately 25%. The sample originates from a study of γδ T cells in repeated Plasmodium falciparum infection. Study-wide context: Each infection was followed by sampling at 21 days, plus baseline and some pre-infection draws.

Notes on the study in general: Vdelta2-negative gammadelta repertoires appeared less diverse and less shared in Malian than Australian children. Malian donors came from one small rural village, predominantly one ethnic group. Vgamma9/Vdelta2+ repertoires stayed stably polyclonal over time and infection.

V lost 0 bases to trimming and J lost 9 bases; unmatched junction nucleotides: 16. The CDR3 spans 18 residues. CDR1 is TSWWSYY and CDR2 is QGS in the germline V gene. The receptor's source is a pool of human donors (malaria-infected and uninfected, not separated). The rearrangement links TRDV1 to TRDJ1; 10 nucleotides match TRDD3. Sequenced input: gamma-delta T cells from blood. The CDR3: CALGELPYWGIPPSQLIF. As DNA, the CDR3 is TGTGCTCTTGGGGAACTTCCCTATTGGGGGATACCCCCCTCGCAACTCATCTTT.